This TCR beta chain was identified during a study of blood T cells in healthy people across ages. Aged roughly 6 to 100, donors were systemically healthy Caucasians from Russia. To note about this clonotype: Antigen specificity is unknown.

General study points: Older age coincided with a roughly linear decline in TCR beta diversity per million T cells.

The V gene lost 0 bases and the J gene lost 8 bases, with 15 bases spanning the gap. There are 15 residues in the CDR3. The germline CDR1 and CDR2 sequences are SGHNT and YYREEE (reference sequence). Next came a second PCR, run for roughly 6 to 11 cycles, which used a sample-barcoded 5' primer along with a J-beta primer mix. TCRdb reprocessed the 5' RACE reads via MiXCR and lists one record per CDR3 protein. The data contain about 1.8 million distinct CDR3 sequences, roughly 52% of them singletons. The chain couples TRBV5-4 to TRBJ2-1; D possibly corresponds to TRBD1 (5 bases). This sequence was found in a woman aged 40 to 49 in good health. Sequencing was carried out using blood. The DNA for the CDR3 is TGTGCCAGCAGCTTGGGAAGGGGCGGTGTGGATGAGCAGTTCTTC. Translating it yields CASSLGRGGVDEQFF.